This TCR beta chain was captured in a study of tumor-infiltrating lymphocytes in primary liver carcinoma (dated by TCRdb to about 2017). Turning to the overall study: Between November 2015 and early 2016, five patients in China with histopathologically diagnosed primary liver carcinoma had their tumors surgically resected. The five patients had tumors of stage T1-T3 N0M0, with maximum diameters ranging from about 4 to 11 cm. Repertoires from technical replicates were highly reproducible, with mean shared-clone rates roughly 0.86 and correlation coefficients above 0.95. TCRbeta repertoire sequencing covered some 35 specimens from 5 patients: roughly 25 tumor regions, 5 adjacent noncancerous liver tissues and 5 peripheral blood samples. Hepatocellular carcinoma (four) or combined HCC and intrahepatic cholangiocarcinoma (one) was present in the five patients, who were three men and two women aged 30 to 69 years. The study combined TCRbeta repertoire sequencing, expression microarrays and whole-exome sequencing across five regions of each liver tumor, with adjacent normal tissue and blood. Roughly 3.5 to 7.5 million productive TCRbeta reads were obtained per sample, and no significant difference in read depth was found between tissue types.

The paper as a whole reports these results and caveats: Consistent with antigen-driven expansion, pairs of tumor regions showed higher repertoire overlap (mean about 36%) than either tumor-adjacent pairs (around 17%) or tumor-blood pairs (about 15%). The top 250 clones made up a significantly larger repertoire fraction in tumors than in blood (p = 0.039). Because the samples were bulk and unsorted, CD4+ and CD8+ T cell repertoires could not be compared. Only a few patients were included in the study, and the authors note that the findings should be validated in a larger study. Because sequencing covered only the TCR beta chain and unpaired alpha chains were not captured, true repertoire diversity is likely underestimated.

To note about this clonotype: Its antigen remains unidentified. The junction departs from germline at one end; a sequencing error may be responsible.

The CDR3 spans 15 residues, from the cysteine through the phenylalanine. CDR3 DNA is the only sequence kept; it has 45 bases, read in frame from the first base. CDR1 and CDR2 are read off the germline V gene (reference sequence) as MNHNY and SVGAGI. TRIzol reagent was used to extract blood RNA from unsorted whole blood, while the DNeasy Blood & Tissue kit provided the germline DNA. Patients had chronic HBV infection and were treatment-naive at sampling. Before surgery, 3.5 to 4 milliliters of peripheral blood were drawn into K2EDTA tubes. Using a constant-region primer and ProtoScript II reverse transcriptase, TCRbeta-specific cDNA was reverse-transcribed from roughly 460 ng total RNA. Construction of the TCRbeta libraries relied on three nested rounds of multiplex PCR, following a slightly modified ARM-PCR procedure. Each of the first two PCR rounds ran for approximately 10 cycles using multiplex TRBV1-TRBV30 forward primers together with a Cbeta reverse primer. Sample barcodes and Illumina adapters were added in a final 25-cycle PCR using Deep VentR polymerase. Amplicons of 200-500 bp were gel-purified with a QIAquick gel extraction kit before sequencing. The TCRbeta amplicons were sequenced with 250-bp paired-end reads on an Illumina HiSeq 2500. Processing in the source paper ran as follows. To recover full CDR3 sequences, reads were quality-trimmed using Trimmomatic v0.33 and paired reads were then merged using FLASH v1.2.11. MiGEC v1.2.1b assigned V, D and J germline segments to the rearranged TCRbeta sequences. Clonotype statistics and Shannon-Wiener diversity indices were calculated with VDJtools v1.0.0. Except for diversity analysis, only the 250 most abundant clonotypes of each sample were used in subsequent analyses to reduce sampling bias. TCRdb reran the public reads through fastp at Q25 and MiXCR, keeping productive beta chains. Identical CDR3 protein sequences are pooled into one entry, listed with their most common genes and DNA. TCRdb, not the original authors, processed these V and J calls. The sample table records a few hundred thousand distinct CDR3 sequences; 50% to 75% of these occur just once. Approximately 17% of the sample comes from the top ten.

The rearranged chain carries TRBV6-6 and TRBJ2-7, with the D gene possibly TRBD1 or TRBD2, each one fitting 5 bases. The TCR was taken from a woman in her thirties with primary liver carcinoma and hepatitis B virus infection. The specimen was peripheral blood. CDR3 loop: CTSSCPYEGPYEQYF. The nucleotides are TGTACCAGCAGTTGCCCCTATGAGGGGCCCTACGAGCAGTACTTC.